This is a list of T cell receptor beta chains from one sample in a study of radiation and T cells in renal cell carcinoma. The assay was immunoSEQ multiplex PCR, and TCRdb's table has in-frame clones only and misses some. The sample has approximately 140,000 clones; over 65% are singletons. Sequenced here: blood, sampled from a patient whose treatment included radiotherapy and nephrectomy. Receptors were obtained from a woman aged 50 to 60 with renal cell carcinoma. Both conserved end residues are part of each CDR3. The order of the fields is J gene, D gene, clone size, V gene, CDR3 DNA, CDR3 protein. The D gene is left open where the match is weak. Rows may omit the clone size; those that give it use once, few, many or a size class.

J gene: TRBJ2-7; D gene: -; clone size: -; V gene: TRBV9; CDR3 DNA: TGTGCCTTGACGGAACAGCCATCCTACGAGCAGTACTTC; CDR3 protein: CALTEQPSYEQYF
J gene: TRBJ2-1; D gene: -; clone size: -; V gene: TRBV6-5; CDR3 DNA: TGTGCCAGCAGTTACTTCAAAGAGCCGGGGGTTAATGAGCAGTTCTTC; CDR3 protein: CASSYFKEPGVNEQFF
J gene: TRBJ2-1; D gene: TRBD2; clone size: -; V gene: TRBV7-8; CDR3 DNA: TGTGCCAGCAGCCCACGGGAGGGCCAGAGGCATGAGCAGTTCTTC; CDR3 protein: CASSPREGQRHEQFF
J gene: TRBJ2-5; D gene: -; clone size: -; V gene: TRBV6-5; CDR3 DNA: TGTGCCAGCAGTCCCCAGGGGTTCGCCGGGGAGACCCAGTACTTC; CDR3 protein: CASSPQGFAGETQYF
J gene: TRBJ2-5; D gene: -; clone size: -; V gene: TRBV13; CDR3 DNA: TGTGCCAGCAGCTTAGGACTAGTCGGGACCCAGTACTTC; CDR3 protein: CASSLGLVGTQYF
J gene: TRBJ2-5; D gene: -; clone size: -; V gene: TRBV18; CDR3 DNA: TGTGCCAGCTCACCAGGGGGGAACCAAGAGACCCAGTACTTC; CDR3 protein: CASSPGGNQETQYF
J gene: TRBJ2-7; D gene: TRBD1; clone size: -; V gene: TRBV5-6; CDR3 DNA: TGTGCCAGCAGCTTGGTGACAGGGGTTTACGAGCAGTACTTC; CDR3 protein: CASSLVTGVYEQYF
J gene: TRBJ1-1; D gene: -; clone size: -; V gene: TRBV7-2; CDR3 DNA: TGTGCCAGCAGCTTAGCGCACAGTTTAAACACTGAAGCTTTCTTT; CDR3 protein: CASSLAHSLNTEAFF
J gene: TRBJ2-3; D gene: -; clone size: -; V gene: TRBV6-5; CDR3 DNA: TGTGCCAGCGGGCCCCGAGGGGCCGGAGATACGCAGTATTTT; CDR3 protein: CASGPRGAGDTQYF
J gene: TRBJ2-7; D gene: -; clone size: -; V gene: TRBV5-4; CDR3 DNA: TGTGCCAGCAGCTCCCCTAGCTCCTACGAGCAGTACTTC; CDR3 protein: CASSSPSSYEQYF
J gene: TRBJ1-2; D gene: -; clone size: -; V gene: TRBV7-8; CDR3 DNA: TGTGCCAGCAGCTTACTTAAGGGAGAATTACTCTATGGCTACACCTTC; CDR3 protein: CASSLLKGELLYGYTF
J gene: TRBJ2-7; D gene: TRBD2; clone size: -; V gene: TRBV7-2; CDR3 DNA: TGTGCCAGCAGCATAGCGGGGGTGGAGGTCTACGAGCAGTACTTC; CDR3 protein: CASSIAGVEVYEQYF
J gene: TRBJ2-3; D gene: -; clone size: -; V gene: TRBV9; CDR3 DNA: TGTGCCAGCAGCGGGTCCGGGGGCCTAGATACGCAGTATTTT; CDR3 protein: CASSGSGGLDTQYF
J gene: TRBJ2-7; D gene: TRBD1; clone size: -; V gene: TRBV10-1; CDR3 DNA: TGCGCCAGCAGTGAGTCAAGGGACAGGGGGCTCCACGAGCAGTACTTC; CDR3 protein: CASSESRDRGLHEQYF
J gene: TRBJ2-1; D gene: -; clone size: -; V gene: TRBV5-6; CDR3 DNA: TGTGCCAGCAGCTTGGGGGACTGGTCCTACAATGAGCAGTTCTTC; CDR3 protein: CASSLGDWSYNEQFF
J gene: TRBJ1-5; D gene: -; clone size: -; V gene: TRBV6-5; CDR3 DNA: TGTGCCAGCAGTTACTCACGCAGGGGCAATCAGCCCCAGCATTTT; CDR3 protein: CASSYSRRGNQPQHF
J gene: TRBJ2-7; D gene: TRBD1; clone size: -; V gene: TRBV6-5; CDR3 DNA: TGTGCCAGCAGTTACGGTGCAGGGGGCTACGAGCAGTACTTC; CDR3 protein: CASSYGAGGYEQYF
J gene: TRBJ2-3; D gene: -; clone size: -; V gene: TRBV30; CDR3 DNA: TGTGCCTGGAGTGTACGAAATACAGATACGCAGTATTTT; CDR3 protein: CAWSVRNTDTQYF
J gene: TRBJ2-3; D gene: TRBD1; clone size: -; V gene: TRBV9; CDR3 DNA: TGTGCCAGCAACGGGGACAGCGGCGCAGATACGCAGTATTTT; CDR3 protein: CASNGDSGADTQYF
J gene: TRBJ1-2; D gene: -; clone size: few; V gene: TRBV4-3; CDR3 DNA: TGCGCCAGCAGCCAACAGGGGAGCTATGGCTACACCTTC; CDR3 protein: CASSQQGSYGYTF
J gene: TRBJ2-7; D gene: TRBD1; clone size: -; V gene: TRBV27; CDR3 DNA: TGTGCCAGCAGTCCCGGACAGGGAGTTGCCTACGAGCAGTACTTC; CDR3 protein: CASSPGQGVAYEQYF
J gene: TRBJ1-1; D gene: TRBD1; clone size: few; V gene: TRBV6-1; CDR3 DNA: TGTGCCAGCACTCGACAGGGGGCGCGTGACGCTTTCTTT; CDR3 protein: CASTRQGARDAFF
J gene: TRBJ1-2; D gene: -; clone size: -; V gene: TRBV19; CDR3 DNA: TGTGCCAGTAACCCGAGAGGCCAGTTTAACTATGGCTACACCTTC; CDR3 protein: CASNPRGQFNYGYTF
J gene: TRBJ1-1; D gene: -; clone size: few; V gene: TRBV7-9; CDR3 DNA: TGTGCCAGCAGCTTAGGTGACAGTGCGTATGCTTTCTTT; CDR3 protein: CASSLGDSAYAFF
J gene: TRBJ1-3; D gene: TRBD1; clone size: -; V gene: TRBV4-1; CDR3 DNA: TGCGCCAGCAGCCGATCCGGGACAGGGGTAGGAAACACCATATATTTT; CDR3 protein: CASSRSGTGVGNTIYF
J gene: TRBJ2-3; D gene: TRBD2; clone size: -; V gene: TRBV5-4; CDR3 DNA: TGTGCCAGTTTTCGCCGGACTAGCGGTCTCACAGATACGCAGTATTTT; CDR3 protein: CASFRRTSGLTDTQYF
J gene: TRBJ1-6; D gene: -; clone size: -; V gene: TRBV27; CDR3 DNA: TGTGCCAGCAGTTTAATGGTACCTACTACAGGTTCACCCCTCCACTTT; CDR3 protein: CASSLMVPTTGSPLHF
J gene: TRBJ2-7; D gene: TRBD2; clone size: -; V gene: TRBV5-4; CDR3 DNA: TGTGCCAGCAGCTTTTCGGGACTAGCGGGAGGAAACTTC; CDR3 protein: CASSFSGLAGGNF
J gene: TRBJ2-3; D gene: -; clone size: once; V gene: TRBV9; CDR3 DNA: TGTGCCAGCAGCGAGAGAGCTTACACAGATACGCAGTATTTT; CDR3 protein: CASSERAYTDTQYF
J gene: TRBJ2-5; D gene: -; clone size: -; V gene: TRBV4-3; CDR3 DNA: TGCGCCAGCAGCCCGCAATGGACAGGGTCGGCGGGAGAGTCGGAAGAGACCCAGTACTTC; CDR3 protein: CASSPQWTGSAGESEETQYF
J gene: TRBJ1-4; D gene: -; clone size: -; V gene: TRBV5-6; CDR3 DNA: TGTGCCAGCAGCCCCCGACTGTTCAGCAATGAAAAACTGTTTTTT; CDR3 protein: CASSPRLFSNEKLFF
J gene: TRBJ2-2; D gene: -; clone size: -; V gene: TRBV5-6; CDR3 DNA: TGTGCCAGCCGGGCCCCACGGGGCACCGGGGAGCTGTTTTTT; CDR3 protein: CASRAPRGTGELFF
J gene: TRBJ2-7; D gene: -; clone size: -; V gene: TRBV5-4; CDR3 DNA: TGTGCCAGCAACCGAGCAGTCGGGGCCCACCCCCGCGAGCAGTACTTC; CDR3 protein: CASNRAVGAHPREQYF
J gene: TRBJ1-1; D gene: TRBD1; clone size: few; V gene: TRBV14; CDR3 DNA: TGTGCCAGCAGCCATTCCCCCGACAGGGCGAACACTGAAGCTTTCTTT; CDR3 protein: CASSHSPDRANTEAFF
J gene: TRBJ2-7; D gene: TRBD1; clone size: -; V gene: TRBV15; CDR3 DNA: TGTGCCACCCGGGACAGGCTTTACGAGCAGTACTTC; CDR3 protein: CATRDRLYEQYF
J gene: TRBJ2-7; D gene: -; clone size: -; V gene: TRBV2; CDR3 DNA: TGTGCCAGCTTGGAGGGGGGATCCTACGAGCAGTACTTC; CDR3 protein: CASLEGGSYEQYF
J gene: TRBJ2-3; D gene: TRBD2; clone size: -; V gene: TRBV4-3; CDR3 DNA: TGCGCCAGCAGCCCCGACTATAAGGGAGGGCCCACCCTTGTAGGGCCGCAGTATTTT; CDR3 protein: CASSPDYKGGPTLVGPQYF
J gene: TRBJ1-2; D gene: -; clone size: few; V gene: TRBV7-8; CDR3 DNA: TGTGCCAGCAGCTACGTAATAGGAGATGGCTACACCTTC; CDR3 protein: CASSYVIGDGYTF
J gene: TRBJ2-1; D gene: -; clone size: -; V gene: TRBV7-2; CDR3 DNA: TGTGCCAGCAGCCCAGACCCATGGGGTGGGAATGAGCAGTTCTTC; CDR3 protein: CASSPDPWGGNEQFF
J gene: TRBJ1-1; D gene: -; clone size: -; V gene: TRBV5-1; CDR3 DNA: TGCGCCAGCAGCCTGACTGGGGCAGGAATGAACACTGAAGCTTTCTTT; CDR3 protein: CASSLTGAGMNTEAFF
J gene: TRBJ1-2; D gene: TRBD1; clone size: -; V gene: TRBV9; CDR3 DNA: TGTGCCAGCAGCGTAGCTGCGACAGGGACTATCTATGGCTACACCTTC; CDR3 protein: CASSVAATGTIYGYTF
J gene: TRBJ2-5; D gene: -; clone size: once; V gene: TRBV19; CDR3 DNA: TGTGCCAGTAGTATTACAGGCCTGCGACAGGAGACCCAGTACTTC; CDR3 protein: CASSITGLRQETQYF
J gene: TRBJ2-1; D gene: -; clone size: few; V gene: TRBV7-2; CDR3 DNA: TGTGCCAGCAGCTTAGCCGCACGGATCAATGAGCAGTTCTTC; CDR3 protein: CASSLAARINEQFF
J gene: TRBJ2-1; D gene: -; clone size: -; V gene: TRBV19; CDR3 DNA: TGTGCCAGTAGTATAGGGGGTCCAAACTACAATGAGCAGTTCTTC; CDR3 protein: CASSIGGPNYNEQFF
J gene: TRBJ2-7; D gene: TRBD2; clone size: once; V gene: TRBV10-3; CDR3 DNA: TGTGCCATCAGACTAGCGGGATCCTACGAGCAGTACTTC; CDR3 protein: CAIRLAGSYEQYF
J gene: TRBJ1-1; D gene: -; clone size: -; V gene: TRBV11-3; CDR3 DNA: TGTGCCAGCAGCACCGGACAGAACACTGAAGCTTTCTTT; CDR3 protein: CASSTGQNTEAFF
J gene: TRBJ2-3; D gene: TRBD2; clone size: -; V gene: TRBV5-1; CDR3 DNA: TGCGCCAGCAGCCGGACTAGCGATACGCAGTATTTT; CDR3 protein: CASSRTSDTQYF
J gene: TRBJ1-6; D gene: TRBD1; clone size: -; V gene: TRBV4-1; CDR3 DNA: TGCGCCAGCAGCCCCCGGACAGGGAGTTCACCCCTCCACTTT; CDR3 protein: CASSPRTGSSPLHF
J gene: TRBJ1-2; D gene: -; clone size: many; V gene: TRBV5-1; CDR3 DNA: TGCGCCAGCAGCTTGGCAGGGGTCGGTGGCTACACCTTC; CDR3 protein: CASSLAGVGGYTF
J gene: TRBJ2-3; D gene: TRBD1; clone size: once; V gene: TRBV5-1; CDR3 DNA: TGCGCCAGCAGCTTGGTTGGGACAGGGGTCACAGATACGCAGTATTTT; CDR3 protein: CASSLVGTGVTDTQYF
J gene: TRBJ2-1; D gene: TRBD2; clone size: -; V gene: TRBV7-2; CDR3 DNA: TGTGCCAGCAGCTCTCGACTAGCGGGAGGGCCGCAGTTCTTC; CDR3 protein: CASSSRLAGGPQFF
J gene: TRBJ2-7; D gene: TRBD1; clone size: -; V gene: TRBV6-5; CDR3 DNA: TGTGCCAGCAGCCGACAGGGAGAGCAGTACTTC; CDR3 protein: CASSRQGEQYF
J gene: TRBJ2-5; D gene: TRBD1; clone size: -; V gene: TRBV5-1; CDR3 DNA: TGCGCCAGCAGCCACCCGGGACAGGGGGGAGAGACCCAGTACTTC; CDR3 protein: CASSHPGQGGETQYF
J gene: TRBJ1-2; D gene: -; clone size: -; V gene: TRBV10-3; CDR3 DNA: TGTGCCATCAGTGAGTCTAGTGGCAGGTTAATAACTGGCGCCGGCTACACCTTC; CDR3 protein: CAISESSGRLITGAGYTF
J gene: TRBJ2-7; D gene: TRBD1; clone size: once; V gene: TRBV5-1; CDR3 DNA: TGCGCCAGCAGCCACCCCCGGAGACAGGGGGCCGAGCAGTACTTC; CDR3 protein: CASSHPRRQGAEQYF